The next 15 T cell receptor beta chains were all read from a single sample in a study of CD8 T cells in ankylosing spondylitis. TCRdb redid the calling of the 5' RACE reads with MiXCR, one entry per CDR3 protein. Here the sample spans 300,000 to 400,000 distinct CDR3 sequences, approximately 22% being singletons. The sequencing input was blood, either unsorted or a sorted T cell fraction (not recorded which). The receptor source for this set is a male donor with ankylosing spondylitis or in good health (not recorded which).

The chain uses TRBV7-9 and TRBJ2-7, with D possibly being TRBD2 (6 bases). The CDR3 consists of 16 residues. Germline values: CDR1 SEHNR, CDR2 FQNEAQ (reference sequence). Trimming took 5 bases from V and 2 from J, leaving 19 bases between them. The CDR3 DNA is TGTGCCAGCAGCCCCCCGTCCGGGGGACCCACCTACGAGCAGTACTTC. Amino acids: CASSPPSGGPTYEQYF.

This clonotype was seen only a few times. The chain joins TRBV7-2 to TRBJ2-1; D possibly corresponds to TRBD2 (5 bases). Germline-derived CDR1 and CDR2 are SGHTA and FQGNSA. The CDR3 loop spans 14 amino acids. Trimming left V 6 bases short and J 6 bases short, with 15 bases between. The CDR3 nucleotides read TGTGCCAGCAGTACATCTGCGGGTGGCAATGAGCAGTTCTTC. It yields the protein CASSTSAGGNEQFF.

The rearrangement uses TRBV9 and TRBJ2-1; 7 bases agree with TRBD2. The CDR3 has 17 residues. Germline CDR1 and CDR2: SGDLS and YYNGEE. The V gene end was trimmed by 0 bases and the J gene end by 0 bases; junction bases not matched to a gene: 6. The CDR3 spells CASSVVGGGSSYNEQFF. CDR3 sequence (DNA): TGTGCCAGCAGCGTAGTTGGGGGGGGGAGCTCCTACAATGAGCAGTTCTTC.

There are a few counts of this clonotype. This chain connects TRBV2 to TRBJ2-7; 8 bases agree with TRBD1. The ends lost 11 bases at V and 0 bases at J; junction bases unmatched: 6. The CDR3 has 13 residues. Germline V gene sequence: CDR1 SNHLY, CDR2 FYNNEI. CDR3 nucleotides: TGTGCCTCTACGGACAGGGCCTCCTACGAGCAGTACTTC. Translation: CASTDRASYEQYF.

The J gene is TRBJ2-7, the V gene TRBV7-9, with D perhaps given as TRBD1 or TRBD2 (7 bases each). The germline CDR1 and CDR2 sequences are SEHNR and FQNEAQ (reference sequence). Trimming cost V 7 bases and J 2 bases, with 15 bases left between them. This CDR3 comprises 14 residues. The CDR3 bases are TGTGCCAGCACACCAGGGGGGGGAACCTACGAGCAGTACTTC. As protein: CASTPGGGTYEQYF.

The CDR3 DNA reads as TGTGCCAGCAGCTTAGGACAGGCCCGGACCGGGGAGCTGTTTTTT. This encodes CASSLGQARTGELFF. The V and J genes are TRBV5-6 and TRBJ2-2; 7 bases are a match to TRBD1. CDR3 length equals 15 residues. CDR1 SGHDT and CDR2 YYEEEE come from the germline V gene. Unmatched junction bases numbered 6, after V lost 2 bases and J lost 5 bases.

The chain has TRBV6-1 and TRBJ2-1, with D uncertain. Between the trimmed V and J ends, which lost 2 bases and 9 bases, there was a span of 8 bases. CDR3 length: 12 residues. Germline CDR1 MNHNS, CDR2 SASEGT. The CDR3 bases are TGTGCCAGCAGTGAACTAAGGTCTGAGCAGTTCTTC. Encoded protein: CASSELRSEQFF.

Only a few counts were recorded for this clonotype. The rearrangement links TRBV5-6 to TRBJ2-1; no clear D. CDR3 length equals 16 residues. V lost 0 bases, J lost 3 bases, and 13 bases lay in between. Germline CDR1 SGHDT, CDR2 YYEEEE. The chain's CDR3 is CASSLAAPEGYNEQFF. The CDR3 DNA sequence: TGTGCCAGCAGCTTGGCCGCTCCCGAAGGCTACAATGAGCAGTTCTTC.

The chain links TRBV5-1 to TRBJ2-7; D is unresolved. CDR1 and CDR2 from the germline V gene are SGHRS and YFSETQ. CDR3 length: 13 residues. V lost 5 bases and J 0 bases, leaving 9 bases between the germline ends. This CDR3 is CASRDTSSYEQYF. Here the CDR3 DNA reads TGCGCCAGCAGAGACACGAGCTCCTACGAGCAGTACTTC.

Only a few counts were recorded for this clonotype. The rearrangement uses TRBV6-2 or TRBV6-3 and TRBJ2-3; maybe TRBD2 (7 bases). V was shortened by 2 bases and J by 4 bases, with 10 bases between the two germline ends. CDR3 size: 14 residues. Germline V CDR1 and CDR2: MNHEY, SVGEGT. The CDR3 is CASSYGGAPDTQYF. CDR3 in DNA: TGTGCCAGCAGTTACGGGGGGGCCCCAGATACGCAGTATTTT.

This clonotype was counted between two and nine times. This chain links TRBV30 with TRBJ2-7; 11 nucleotides align to TRBD2. The V segment lost 3 bases and the J segment 0 bases; nucleotides outside the gene matches: 7. The CDR3 length is 16 residues. The V gene's germline CDR1 is GTSNPN and CDR2 SVGIG (reference sequence). The CDR3 loop reads CAWRGGTSGISYEQYF. CDR3 nucleotide sequence: TGTGCCTGGAGGGGGGGGACTAGCGGTATCTCCTACGAGCAGTACTTC.

This clonotype was seen a single time. This rearrangement joins TRBV6-5 to TRBJ2-7; D gene uncertain. The V gene's germline CDR1 is MNHEY and CDR2 SVGAGI. The CDR3 spans 14 residues. Trimming shortened V by 0 bases and J by 7 bases, and 13 bases separated the two germline ends. The CDR3 reads CASSYSGRLGEQYF. In nucleotides, the CDR3 is TGTGCCAGCAGTTACTCGGGCAGGTTGGGAGAGCAGTACTTC.

V gene TRBV12-3 or TRBV12-4 combines with J gene TRBJ2-5, with TRBD2 as a possible D gene (6 bases). V lost 3 bases and J 7 bases, leaving 12 bases between the germline ends. This CDR3 has 13 amino acids. CDR3 residues: CASSFGGRGTQYF. Written as DNA, the CDR3 is TGTGCCAGCAGTTTTGGAGGGCGTGGGACCCAGTACTTC.

This clonotype was picked up a small number of times. The chain joins TRBV29-1 to TRBJ2-3; 7 bases are shared with TRBD2. The V and J ends lost 6 bases and 4 bases, in that order; junction bases with no gene match: 10. The CDR3 is 14 amino acids. The germline V gene has CDR1 SQVTM and CDR2 ANQGSEA. CDR3 residues: CSVDFGGNPDTQYF. CDR3 nucleotide sequence: TGCAGCGTCGATTTCGGGGGGAACCCAGATACGCAGTATTTT.

V is TRBV7-9 and J is TRBJ2-3, with 12 bases matching TRBD2. Germline V gene sequence: CDR1 SEHNR, CDR2 FQNEAQ (reference sequence). Losses at the gene ends were 2 bases for V and 4 bases for J; bases not matched to a gene: 4. The CDR3 length is 16 residues. CDR3 nucleotides: TGTGCCAGCAGCTTATCCTCTAGCGGGGGGGCAGATACGCAGTATTTT. Amino acids: CASSLSSSGGADTQYF.